The sequence of this TCR beta chain was determined in a study of cytomegalovirus exposure and HLA in healthy donors. The study ran its PCR with 60 Vbeta and 13 Jbeta primers. The assay was immunoSEQ multiplex PCR, and TCRdb's table has in-frame clones only and misses some. The table lists about 200,000 clones, roughly four fifths of them singletons. Study-wide results and caveats: Roughly uniform depth of sequencing across donors was assumed in presence/absence analyses. In all likelihood, a cluster of highly shared sequence variants was a sequencing artifact. Follow-up analysis later connected one missense variant in DCLRE1C with trimming of TCR beta V- and J-genes.

Trimming removed 4 bases from V and 4 bases from J; junction bases left unmatched: 3. Germline V gives CDR1 LGHNA, CDR2 YSLEER. The CDR3 totals 14 residues. In the case of this clone: The antigen is undetermined.

The receptor was derived from a woman between 45 and 65 years old in good health and CMV-seropositive. The chain has TRBV4-3 and TRBJ2-2, with 7 bases lining up with TRBD2. Material for sequencing was PBMCs. In DNA form, the CDR3 reads TGCGCCAGCAGCCTGGGACTAAGCACCGGGGAGCTGTTTTTT. Translation: CASSLGLSTGELFF.